The 11 T cell receptor beta chains listed next were all sequenced from one sample in a study of early T cells in non-severe SARS-CoV-2 infection. TCRdb re-analysed the 5' RACE reads in MiXCR, keeping a single row per CDR3 protein. The sample shows approximately 40,000 distinct CDR3 sequences, under 13% of them seen only once. The sequenced sample consisted of whole blood. These receptors were obtained from an adult who was a healthcare worker with PCR-confirmed SARS-CoV-2 infection or an uninfected control (not recorded which).

On this clonotype: A much larger clonotype is one base distant, so this may be a read error. V and J are TRBV12-3 or TRBV12-4 and TRBJ1-2; D unclear. Trimming took off 6 bases at V and 1 base at J, with 6 bases between the two ends. The CDR3 has 12 residues. CDR3 nucleotide sequence: TGTGCCAGCAGAAACAGTAACTATGGCTACACCTTC. Its translation is CASRNSNYGYTF.

This clonotype was seen ten or more times. A junction end diverges from the germline sequence, so it may reflect a read error. The V and J genes are TRBV12-3 or TRBV12-4 and TRBJ1-1; D gene uncertain. The CDR3 has 11 residues. The CDR3 loop reads CASSRSTGAFF. CDR3 nucleotides: TGTGCCAGCAGTCGATCCACTGGAGCTTTCTTT.

The V call is TRBV9, the J call TRBJ1-6, with 8 bases identical to TRBD1. In germline, CDR1 is SGDLS, CDR2 YYNGEE. The CDR3 is 12 amino acids. The V segment lost 3 bases and the J segment 10 bases; nucleotides outside the gene matches: 0. The CDR3: CASSGQGSPLHF. The DNA of the CDR3 is TGTGCCAGCAGCGGACAGGGGTCACCCCTCCACTTT.

This clonotype has a handful of counts. In DNA, the CDR3 is TGCGCCAGCAGCCAAGACTACGCGACCTACGAGCAGTACTTC. This sequence encodes CASSQDYATYEQYF. This chain uses TRBV4-3 with TRBJ2-7; D not certain. The CDR3 contains 14 residues. Trimming cost V 0 bases and J 2 bases, with 8 bases left between them. Germline V CDR1 and CDR2: LGHNA, YSLEER.

With respect to this clonotype: Since a much larger clone is just one base distant, this may be a read error. The conserved phenylalanine or tryptophan normally closing the CDR3 is absent here, so this likely arose from a read error. The J gene is TRBJ1-1, the V gene TRBV14; 7 bases line up with TRBD1. Trimming took 4 bases from V and 4 from J; bases not matched to a gene: 6. Germline V gene data show CDR1 as SGHDN and CDR2 as FVKESK. CDR3 size: 14 residues. CDR3 nucleotide sequence: TGTGCCAGCAGCCCAGACAGGGAGGGCACTGAAGCTTTCATT. Protein product: CASSPDREGTEAFI.

This clonotype showed up just a few times. The rearrangement uses TRBV21-1 and TRBJ2-7; the table's D call TRBD2 went unverified against the DNA. TRBV21-1 is an annotated pseudogene. The CDR3 extends over 16 amino acids. DNA of the CDR3: TGTGCCAGCAGCAAAGTGAGCGGGGGGGACTCCTACGAGCAGTACTTC. Its protein product is CASSKVSGGDSYEQYF.

There are a few counts of this clonotype. Compared with germline, one end of the junction differs, possibly owing to a read error. This rearrangement joins TRBV24-1 to TRBJ2-3; 7 bases map to TRBD1. This CDR3 contains 16 residues. Germline CDR1 reads KGHDR; CDR2 reads SFDVKD. The CDR3, as DNA: TGTGCCACCGCAAGCAGCACACCGTTTGGGACAGATCCGCAGTATTTT. Translated, it gives CATASSTPFGTDPQYF.

Ten or more counts support this clonotype. The V call is TRBV28, the J call TRBJ2-3, with D hard to call. This CDR3 has 14 amino acids. With 7 bases removed from V and 0 bases from J, the gap between germline ends came to 11 bases. CDR1 MDHEN and CDR2 SYDVKM come from the germline V gene. Here the CDR3 DNA reads TGTGCCAGCAAAGACTCTCCTAGCACAGATACGCAGTATTTT. Translating gives CASKDSPSTDTQYF.

This clonotype was picked up many times. The V and J genes are TRBV7-3 and TRBJ2-7; D may be TRBD1 (6 bases). The germline V gene encodes CDR1 SGHTA and CDR2 FQGTGA. This CDR3 contains 16 residues. V lost 5 bases, J lost 1 base, and 18 bases lay in between. CDR3 loop: CASSPSTGSASYEQYF. DNA for the CDR3: TGTGCCAGCAGCCCGTCAACAGGGTCCGCATCCTACGAGCAGTACTTC.

This clonotype was detected only a few times. The V gene is TRBV12-3 or TRBV12-4, the J gene TRBJ2-1; 10 bases are a match to TRBD2. CDR3 length: 14 amino acids. The ends lost 2 bases at V and 9 bases at J; junction bases unmatched: 4. The CDR3 bases are TGTGCCAGCAGTTTAAGCGGGGGGGCCTTTGAGCAGTTCTTC. This encodes CASSLSGGAFEQFF.

This clonotype was counted at least ten times. The V and J genes are TRBV7-9 and TRBJ1-2, with D unresolved. The CDR3 has 14 residues. Germline loops: CDR1 SEHNR, CDR2 FQNEAQ (reference sequence). The V and J ends lost 5 bases and 8 bases respectively, with 18 bases between them. CDR3 amino acids: CASSPRAAPDGYTF. Written as DNA, the CDR3 is TGTGCCAGCAGCCCTAGGGCCGCCCCCGACGGCTACACCTTC.